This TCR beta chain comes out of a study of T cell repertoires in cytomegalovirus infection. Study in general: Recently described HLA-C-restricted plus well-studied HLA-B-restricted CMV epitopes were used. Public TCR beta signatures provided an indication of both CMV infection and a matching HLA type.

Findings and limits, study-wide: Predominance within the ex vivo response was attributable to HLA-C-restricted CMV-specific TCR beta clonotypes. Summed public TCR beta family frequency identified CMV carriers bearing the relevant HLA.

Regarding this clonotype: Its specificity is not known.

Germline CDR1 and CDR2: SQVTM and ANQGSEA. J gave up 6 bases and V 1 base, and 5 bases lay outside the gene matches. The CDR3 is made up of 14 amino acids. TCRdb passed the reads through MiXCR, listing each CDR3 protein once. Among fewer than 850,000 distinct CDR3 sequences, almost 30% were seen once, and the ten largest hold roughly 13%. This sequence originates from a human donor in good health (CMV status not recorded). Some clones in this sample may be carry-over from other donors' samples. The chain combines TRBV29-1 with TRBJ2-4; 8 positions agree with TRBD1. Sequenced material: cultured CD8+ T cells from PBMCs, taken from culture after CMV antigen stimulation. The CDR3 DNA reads TGCAGCGTTGAAGTGTCAGGGGGCGGAAACATTCAGTACTTC. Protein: CSVEVSGGGNIQYF.